A single sample gave rise to the 18 T cell receptor beta chains below, sequenced in a study of breast tumors, draining lymph nodes, adjacent tissues. The lymph nodes were axillary draining lymph nodes from breast cancer patients. TCRdb re-called the multiplex PCR reads with MiXCR, one entry per CDR3 protein. The sample yields approximately 90,000 distinct CDR3 sequences, around 29% seen once. The sample was axillary lymph node tissue. The receptors here all came from a female donor with breast cancer. Some clones in this sample may be carry-over from other donors' samples.

Details on this clonotype: One end of the junction fails to match germline, which may point to a read error. V usage is TRBV20-1 and J usage is TRBJ1-6; no definite D call. The germline gives CDR1 DFQATT, CDR2 SNEGSKA (reference sequence). CDR3 size: 12 residues. The CDR3 reads CSARSPGSPPHF. The DNA for the CDR3 is TGCAGTGCTAGGTCGCCCGGATCACCCCCCCACTTT.

A note on this clonotype: An end of the junction differs from the germline gene, which may be a read error. This chain uses TRBV28 with TRBJ2-1, with 7 bases that match TRBD2. In germline, CDR1 is MDHEN, CDR2 SYDVKM. This CDR3 is built from 15 residues. CDR3 residues: CAGSFFGGGDNEQFF. The CDR3 DNA reads as TGTGCCGGCAGTTTCTTTGGGGGAGGGGACAATGAGCAGTTCTTC.

This clonotype was counted a single time. V is TRBV29-1 and J is TRBJ1-2, with TRBD1 identical over 7 bases. With 3 bases clipped from V and 3 bases from J, the junction kept 4 bases outside the gene matches. Per germline, CDR1 SQVTM and CDR2 ANQGSEA. The CDR3 consists of 13 residues. The CDR3 region is CSVEEGADYGYTF. In DNA form, the CDR3 reads TGCAGCGTTGAGGAGGGGGCTGACTATGGCTACACCTTC.

Of note for this clonotype: Mismatch with germline at one junction end may stem from a read error. V and J are TRBV9 and TRBJ1-2; D possibly corresponds to TRBD1 (6 bases). Germline CDR1 SGDLS, CDR2 YYNGEE. CDR3 length equals 15 residues. CDR3 coding DNA: TGCGCCAGCAGCGAGACCGGGACAATTAACTGTGGCTACACCTTC. Residues: CASSETGTINCGYTF.

This clonotype has a count of ten or more. The chain recombines TRBV4-3 with TRBJ2-5; the match to TRBD1 covers 7 bases. Germline V gene lookup returns CDR1 LGHNA and CDR2 YSLEER. The CDR3 spans 14 residues. The J segment lost 1 base and the V segment lost 5 bases, leaving 4 bases of the junction unmatched. In DNA, the CDR3 is TGCGCCAGCAGCACCCACAGGGGCCAAGAGACCCAGTACTTC. It specifies CASSTHRGQETQYF.

The table lists this clonotype with many counts. The chain is built from TRBV5-6 and TRBJ1-2, with 8 bases matching TRBD1. This CDR3 has 14 amino acids. CDR1 is SGHDT and CDR2 is YYEEEE in the germline V gene. The trim removed 2 bases at V and 6 bases at J, leaving 6 bases unmatched. The CDR3 sequence is CASSFDRGENGYTF. CDR3 in DNA: TGTGCCAGCAGCTTTGACAGGGGTGAGAATGGCTACACCTTC.

The rearrangement joins TRBV28 to TRBJ2-1; 9 bases match TRBD2. The V segment lost 3 bases and the J segment 9 bases; nucleotides outside the gene matches: 9. Germline V gene sequence: CDR1 MDHEN, CDR2 SYDVKM. The CDR3 consists of 15 residues. The CDR3 is CASSFPRGRVSEQFF. The DNA of the CDR3 is TGTGCCAGCAGTTTCCCGCGCGGGAGGGTATCTGAGCAGTTCTTC.

This clonotype was seen ten or more times. The gene calls are TRBV30 and TRBJ1-6; D is uncertain. The CDR3 is made up of 15 amino acids. The V end was cut by 1 base, the J end by 10 bases, with 17 bases between. Looked up from germline, CDR1 is GTSNPN and CDR2 is SVGIG (reference sequence). The DNA of the CDR3 is TGTGCCTGGAGTGCGGCTATTAAGGGCTCCTCACCCCTCCACTTT. Its translation: CAWSAAIKGSSPLHF.

This clonotype was counted many times. V gene TRBV12-3 or TRBV12-4 combines with J gene TRBJ2-5, with TRBD1 matching over 8 bases. V lost 6 bases, J lost 4 bases, and 7 bases stayed unmatched. This CDR3 is built from 14 residues. The CDR3: CASSSRQGLETQYF. CDR3 nucleotides: TGTGCCAGCAGCTCCCGACAGGGGTTAGAGACCCAGTACTTC.

In its sample, this clonotype was seen many times. V gene TRBV29-1 combines with J gene TRBJ2-5; 9 bases map to TRBD1. The CDR3 has 15 residues. The germline gives CDR1 SQVTM, CDR2 ANQGSEA. The J segment lost 5 bases and the V segment lost 5 bases, leaving 12 bases of the junction unmatched. The CDR3, as DNA: TGCAGCGTTATTATTACAGGGGGCAGGGGGGAGACCCAGTACTTC. Its protein product is CSVIITGGRGETQYF.

As regards this clonotype: The junction differs from germline at one of its ends, possibly a read error. This sequence joins TRBV7-9 and TRBJ1-2; D perhaps matches TRBD1 (5 bases). This CDR3 contains 14 residues. Per the germline V gene, CDR1 is SEHNR and CDR2 is FQNEAQ (reference sequence). The CDR3, as DNA: TGTGCCAGCAGCTTAGAAAGGGGTTCCTATGGCCACACCTTC. Encoded protein: CASSLERGSYGHTF.

This clonotype has at least ten counts. CDR3 region: CASSGTVGSDTQYF. Written as DNA, the CDR3 is TGTGCCAGCAGTGGGACTGTGGGATCTGATACGCAGTATTTT. The V and J genes are TRBV27 and TRBJ2-3, with D possibly TRBD2 on 6 matching bases. Deletions cut 5 bases from V and 6 bases from J, with 15 bases between. CDR3 length: 14 amino acids. Germline V gives CDR1 MNHEY, CDR2 SMNVEV (reference sequence).

The rearrangement uses TRBV28 and TRBJ1-1; D uncertain. Trimming shortened V by 6 bases and J by 1 base, and 12 bases separated the two germline ends. Looked up from germline, CDR1 is MDHEN and CDR2 is SYDVKM. The CDR3 runs 14 residues. Here the CDR3 reads CASRPFNPNTEAFF. CDR3 nucleotide sequence: TGTGCCAGCAGGCCGTTCAACCCGAACACTGAAGCTTTCTTT.

This clonotype has a count of ten or more. The DNA for the CDR3 is TGTGCCAGCAGCTTAGGCCTAGCGGGTGATACGCAGTATTTT. Its protein product is CASSLGLAGDTQYF. This chain uses TRBV7-3 with TRBJ2-3; the match to TRBD2 covers 8 bases. V lost 2 bases and J lost 6; bases outside the gene matches: 4. Per germline, CDR1 SGHTA and CDR2 FQGTGA. The CDR3 contains 14 residues.

Ten or more counts support this clonotype. This sequence joins TRBV29-1 and TRBJ2-1; TRBD1 or TRBD2 may be the D gene (5 bases each). Germline CDR1 SQVTM, CDR2 ANQGSEA. V was clipped by 4 bases and J by 12 bases, with 13 bases between them. The CDR3 is 11 amino acids. CDR3 protein: CSVARARGQFF. As DNA, the CDR3 is TGCAGCGTTGCTAGGGCGAGGGGGCAGTTCTTC.

The chain has TRBV6-2 or TRBV6-3 and TRBJ2-1; TRBD1 matches at 7 bases. This CDR3 comprises 16 residues. The germline V gene has CDR1 MNHEY and CDR2 SVGEGT. The ends lost 5 bases at V and 4 bases at J; junction bases unmatched: 11. In nucleotides, the CDR3 is TGTGCCAGCAGTGTCCTCTCGACAGGGACATACAATGAGCAGTTCTTC. Its protein is CASSVLSTGTYNEQFF.

This clonotype has at least ten counts. V is TRBV4-1 and J is TRBJ1-5; D not resolved. V shed 4 bases and J shed 3 bases, with 10 bases lying between them. Germline CDR1 reads MGHRA; CDR2 reads YSYEKL. The CDR3 runs to 14 residues. This CDR3 is CASSPTNSNQPQHF. CDR3 nucleotide sequence: TGCGCCAGCAGCCCCACGAACTCCAATCAGCCCCAGCATTTT.

As regards this clonotype: A junction end diverges from the germline sequence, so it may reflect a read error. This chain connects TRBV7-2 to TRBJ2-3, with 8 positions matching TRBD2. Looked up from germline, CDR1 is SGHTA and CDR2 is FQGNSA. CDR3 length: 16 amino acids. CDR3 DNA: TGTGCCAGCAGCTTAGTGGCGGGACTAGTGGAGGGTACGCGGTATTTT. It encodes CASSLVAGLVEGTRYF. Supplemented by reference TRBV7-2 and TRBJ2-3, the full variable domain reads GAGVSQSPSNKVTEKGKDVELRCDPISGHTALYWYRQSLGQGLEFLIYFQGNSAPDKSGLPSDRFSAERTGGSVSTLTIQRTQQEDSAVYLCASSLVAGLVEGTRYFGPGTRLTVL.